This T cell receptor (beta chain) appears in the sequencing data of a study of response to subunit inactivated influenza vaccine. Whole-study results and caveats: The study's authors posited that every seasonal influenza vaccination enlists few new T cells.

TCRdb reprocessed the RT-PCR reads with MiXCR, giving one entry per CDR3 protein. The data contain some 800,000 distinct CDR3 sequences, less than 25% of them seen just once; the ten biggest clones take up roughly a tenth. Trimming took 2 bases from V and 5 from J, leaving 7 bases between them. Per the germline V gene, CDR1 is MNHEY and CDR2 is SVGAGI. The CDR3 is 14 residues long. As concerns this clonotype: Its antigen is as yet unknown.

The TCR comes from a man aged 50 to 59 who received an inactivated influenza vaccine. This specimen was PBMCs from blood, taken roughly 5 days after vaccination. V and J are TRBV6-5 and TRBJ1-6; D may be TRBD1 (5 bases). CDR3 coding DNA: TGTGCCAGCAGTTACAGGACAAATAATTCACCCCTCCACTTT. Its protein product is CASSYRTNNSPLHF.